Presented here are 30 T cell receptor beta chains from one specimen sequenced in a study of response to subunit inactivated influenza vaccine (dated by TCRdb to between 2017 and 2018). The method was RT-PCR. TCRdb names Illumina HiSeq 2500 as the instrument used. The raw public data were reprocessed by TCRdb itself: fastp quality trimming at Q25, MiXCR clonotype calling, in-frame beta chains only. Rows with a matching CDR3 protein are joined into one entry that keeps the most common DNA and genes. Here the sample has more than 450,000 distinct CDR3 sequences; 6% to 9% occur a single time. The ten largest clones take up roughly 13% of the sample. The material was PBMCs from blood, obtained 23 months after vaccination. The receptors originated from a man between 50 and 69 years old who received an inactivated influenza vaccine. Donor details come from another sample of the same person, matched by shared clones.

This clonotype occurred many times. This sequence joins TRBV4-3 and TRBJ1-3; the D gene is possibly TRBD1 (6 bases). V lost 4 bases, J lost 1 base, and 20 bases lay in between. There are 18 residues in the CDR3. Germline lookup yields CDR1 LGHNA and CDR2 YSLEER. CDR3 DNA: TGCGCCAGCAGCCCCGCCGACCGAAGGGGGACTTCTGGAAACACCATATATTTT. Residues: CASSPADRRGTSGNTIYF.

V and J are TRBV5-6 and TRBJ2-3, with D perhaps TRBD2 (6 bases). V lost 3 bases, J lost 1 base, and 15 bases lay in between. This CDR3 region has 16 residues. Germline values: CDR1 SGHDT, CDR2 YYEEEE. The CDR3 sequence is CASSWDSGSRTDTQYF. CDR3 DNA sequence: TGTGCCAGCAGCTGGGATAGCGGTTCTCGCACAGATACGCAGTATTTT.

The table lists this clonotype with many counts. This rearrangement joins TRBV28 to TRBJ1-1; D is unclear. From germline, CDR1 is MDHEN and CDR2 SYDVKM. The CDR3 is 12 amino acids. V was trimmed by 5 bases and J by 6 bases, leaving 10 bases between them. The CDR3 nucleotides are TGTGCCAGCAGTAGCCGGCACGCTGAAGCTTTCTTT. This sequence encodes CASSSRHAEAFF.

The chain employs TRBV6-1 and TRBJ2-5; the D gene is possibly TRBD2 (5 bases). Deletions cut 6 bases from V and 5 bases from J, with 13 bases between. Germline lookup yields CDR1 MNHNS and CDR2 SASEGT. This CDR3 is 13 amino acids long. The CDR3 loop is CASSGNLLETQYF. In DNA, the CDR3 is TGTGCCAGCAGCGGGAACCTCCTCGAGACCCAGTACTTC.

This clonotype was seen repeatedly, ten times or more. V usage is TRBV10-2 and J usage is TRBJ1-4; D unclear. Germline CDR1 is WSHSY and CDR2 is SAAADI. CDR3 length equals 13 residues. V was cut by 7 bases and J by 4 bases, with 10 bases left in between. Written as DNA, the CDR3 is TGCGCCAGCACGGTCCGAAGTAATGAAAAACTGTTTTTT. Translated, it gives CASTVRSNEKLFF.

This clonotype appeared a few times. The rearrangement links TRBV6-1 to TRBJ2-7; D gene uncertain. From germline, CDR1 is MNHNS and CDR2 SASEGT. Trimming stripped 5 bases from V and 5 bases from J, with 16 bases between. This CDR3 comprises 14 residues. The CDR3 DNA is TGTGCCAGCAGTCCCGAGAATCGGGTCCACGAGCAGTACTTC. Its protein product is CASSPENRVHEQYF.

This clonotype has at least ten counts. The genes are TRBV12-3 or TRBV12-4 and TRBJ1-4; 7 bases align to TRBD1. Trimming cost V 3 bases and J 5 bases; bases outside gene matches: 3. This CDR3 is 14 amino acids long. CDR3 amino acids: CASSFRDSNEKLFF. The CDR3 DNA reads TGTGCCAGCAGTTTCAGGGACAGCAATGAAAAACTGTTTTTT.

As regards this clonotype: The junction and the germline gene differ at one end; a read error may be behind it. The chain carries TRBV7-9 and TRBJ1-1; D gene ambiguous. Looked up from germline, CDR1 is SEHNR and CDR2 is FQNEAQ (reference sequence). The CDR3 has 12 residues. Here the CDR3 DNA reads TGTGCCAGCAGCTTATTGGGAACTGTAGCTTTCTTT. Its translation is CASSLLGTVAFF. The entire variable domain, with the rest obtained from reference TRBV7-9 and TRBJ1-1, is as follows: DTGVSQNPRHKITKRGQNVTFRCDPISEHNRLYWYRQTLGQGPEFLTYFQNEAQLEKSRLLSDRFSAERPKGSFSTLEIQRTEQGDSAMYLCASSLLGTVAFFGQGTRLTVV.

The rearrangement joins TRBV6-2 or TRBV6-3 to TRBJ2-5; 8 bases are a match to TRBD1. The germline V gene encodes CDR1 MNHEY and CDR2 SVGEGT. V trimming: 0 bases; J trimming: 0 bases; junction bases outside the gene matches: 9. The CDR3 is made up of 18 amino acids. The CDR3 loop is CASSYSSTADRDQETQYF. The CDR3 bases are TGTGCCAGCAGTTACTCGAGTACCGCGGACAGGGACCAAGAGACCCAGTACTTC.

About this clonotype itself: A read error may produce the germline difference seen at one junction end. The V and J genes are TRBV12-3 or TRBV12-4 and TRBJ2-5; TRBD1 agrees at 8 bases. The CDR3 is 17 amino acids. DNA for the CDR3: TGTGCCAGCGGTTTTCCCCTGGGGCAGGGGGCGGGAGAGACCCAGTACTTC. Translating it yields CASGFPLGQGAGETQYF.

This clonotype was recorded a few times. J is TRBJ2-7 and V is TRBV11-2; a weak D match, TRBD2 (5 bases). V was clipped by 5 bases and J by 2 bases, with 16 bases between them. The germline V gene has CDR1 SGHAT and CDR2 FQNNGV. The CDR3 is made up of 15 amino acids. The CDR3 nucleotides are TGTGCCAGCAGCCCCCCCCGACTACCCCCCTACGAGCAGTACTTC. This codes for CASSPPRLPPYEQYF. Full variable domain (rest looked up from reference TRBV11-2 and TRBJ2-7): EAGVAQSPRYKIIEKRQSVAFWCNPISGHATLYWYQQILGQGPKLLIQFQNNGVVDDSQLPKDRFSAERLKGVDSTLKIQPAKLEDSAVYLCASSPPRLPPYEQYFGPGTRLTVT.

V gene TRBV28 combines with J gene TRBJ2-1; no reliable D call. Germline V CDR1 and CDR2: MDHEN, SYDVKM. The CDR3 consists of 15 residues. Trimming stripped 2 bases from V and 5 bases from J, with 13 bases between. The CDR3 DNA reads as TGTGCCAGCAGTTTACTATCCGCTAATAACAATGAGCAGTTCTTC. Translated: CASSLLSANNNEQFF.

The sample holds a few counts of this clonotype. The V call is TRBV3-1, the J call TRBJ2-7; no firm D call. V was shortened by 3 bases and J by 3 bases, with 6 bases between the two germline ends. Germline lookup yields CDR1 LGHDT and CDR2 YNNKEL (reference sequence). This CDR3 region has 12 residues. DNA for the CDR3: TGTGCCAGCAGCCACGGCAACTACGAGCAGTACTTC. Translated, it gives CASSHGNYEQYF.

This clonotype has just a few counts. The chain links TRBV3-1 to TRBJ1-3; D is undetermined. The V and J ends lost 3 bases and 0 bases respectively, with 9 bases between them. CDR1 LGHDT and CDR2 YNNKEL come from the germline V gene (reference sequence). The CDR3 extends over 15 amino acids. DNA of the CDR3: TGTGCCAGCAGCCAGGACGGTTCCTCTGGAAACACCATATATTTT. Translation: CASSQDGSSGNTIYF.

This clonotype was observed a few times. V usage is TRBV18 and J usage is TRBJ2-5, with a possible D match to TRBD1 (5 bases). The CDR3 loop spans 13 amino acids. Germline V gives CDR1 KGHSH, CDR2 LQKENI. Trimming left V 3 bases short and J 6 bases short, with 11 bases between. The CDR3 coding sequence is TGTGCCAGCTCACCTCCAGGGCCACAGACCCAGTACTTC. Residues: CASSPPGPQTQYF. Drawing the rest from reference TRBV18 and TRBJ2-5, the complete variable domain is NAGVMQNPRHLVRRRGQEARLRCSPMKGHSHVYWYRQLPEEGLKFMVYLQKENIIDESGMPKERFSAEFPKEGPSILRIQQVVRGDSAAYFCASSPPGPQTQYFGPGTRLLVL.

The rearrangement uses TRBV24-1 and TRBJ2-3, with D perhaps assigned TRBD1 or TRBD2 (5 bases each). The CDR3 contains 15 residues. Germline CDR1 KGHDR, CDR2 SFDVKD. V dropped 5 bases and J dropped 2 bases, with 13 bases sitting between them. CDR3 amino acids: CATSAPTGLTDTQYF. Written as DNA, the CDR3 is TGTGCCACCAGTGCACCCACGGGGCTCACAGATACGCAGTATTTT.

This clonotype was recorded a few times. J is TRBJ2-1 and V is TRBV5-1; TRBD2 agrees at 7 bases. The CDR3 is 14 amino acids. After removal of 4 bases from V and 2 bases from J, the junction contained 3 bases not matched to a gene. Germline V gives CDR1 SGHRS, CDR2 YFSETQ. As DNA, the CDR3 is TGCGCCAGCAGCGGCGGGAGCACCTACAATGAGCAGTTCTTC. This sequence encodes CASSGGSTYNEQFF.

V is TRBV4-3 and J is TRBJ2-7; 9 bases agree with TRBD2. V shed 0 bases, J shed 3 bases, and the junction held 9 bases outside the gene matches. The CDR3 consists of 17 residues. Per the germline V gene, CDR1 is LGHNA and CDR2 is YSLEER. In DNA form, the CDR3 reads TGCGCCAGCAGCCAAGATCTTTCTGGACTAGCGTACTACGAGCAGTACTTC. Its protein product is CASSQDLSGLAYYEQYF.

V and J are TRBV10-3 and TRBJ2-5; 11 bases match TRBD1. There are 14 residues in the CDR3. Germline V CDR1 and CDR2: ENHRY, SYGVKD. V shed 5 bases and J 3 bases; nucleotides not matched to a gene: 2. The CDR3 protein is CAISPGQGEETQYF. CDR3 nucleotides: TGTGCCATCAGTCCGGGACAGGGGGAAGAGACCCAGTACTTC.

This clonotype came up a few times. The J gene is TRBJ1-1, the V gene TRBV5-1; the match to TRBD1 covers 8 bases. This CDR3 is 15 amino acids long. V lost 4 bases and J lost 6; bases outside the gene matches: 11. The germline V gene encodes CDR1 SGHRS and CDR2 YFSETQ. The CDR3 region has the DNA TGCGCCAGCAGCACCGGACAGGGAGAGGTCGCTGAAGCTTTCTTT. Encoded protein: CASSTGQGEVAEAFF.

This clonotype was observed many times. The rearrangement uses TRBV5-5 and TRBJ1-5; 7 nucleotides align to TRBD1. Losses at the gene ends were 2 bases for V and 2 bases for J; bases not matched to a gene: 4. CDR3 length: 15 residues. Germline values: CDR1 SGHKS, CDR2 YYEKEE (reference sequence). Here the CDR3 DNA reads TGTGCCAGCAGCTTTGAAGGGGGCGGCAATCAGCCCCAGCATTTT. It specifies CASSFEGGGNQPQHF.

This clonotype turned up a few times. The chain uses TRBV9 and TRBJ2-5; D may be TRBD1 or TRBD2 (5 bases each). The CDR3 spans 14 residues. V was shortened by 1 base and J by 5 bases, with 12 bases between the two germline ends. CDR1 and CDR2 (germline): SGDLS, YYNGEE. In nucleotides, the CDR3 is TGTGCCAGCAGCGTATCAGGGACGAAGGAGACCCAGTACTTC. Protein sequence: CASSVSGTKETQYF.

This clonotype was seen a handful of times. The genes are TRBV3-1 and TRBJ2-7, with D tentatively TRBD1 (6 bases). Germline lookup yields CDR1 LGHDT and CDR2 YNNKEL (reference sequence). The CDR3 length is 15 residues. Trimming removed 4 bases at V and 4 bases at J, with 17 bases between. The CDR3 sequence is CASSRDTRSFYEQYF. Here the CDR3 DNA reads TGTGCCAGCAGCCGGGACACTCGATCCTTTTACGAGCAGTACTTC.

The CDR3 loop is CASSQDPRWGETQYF. The CDR3 nucleotides read TGTGCCAGCAGCCAAGATCCTCGGTGGGGGGAGACCCAGTACTTC. The chain links TRBV3-1 to TRBJ2-5; D tentatively fits TRBD1 or TRBD2 (5 bases each). With 0 bases removed from V and 5 bases from J, the gap between germline ends came to 13 bases. Germline V gene lookup returns CDR1 LGHDT and CDR2 YNNKEL (reference sequence). This CDR3 spans 15 amino acids.

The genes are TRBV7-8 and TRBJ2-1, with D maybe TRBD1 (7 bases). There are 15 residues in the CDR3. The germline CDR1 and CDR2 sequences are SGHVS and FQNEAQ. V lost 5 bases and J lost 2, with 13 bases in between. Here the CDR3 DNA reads TGTGCCAGCAGCCCAGGCGGGACAGCCTACAATGAGCAGTTCTTC. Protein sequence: CASSPGGTAYNEQFF.

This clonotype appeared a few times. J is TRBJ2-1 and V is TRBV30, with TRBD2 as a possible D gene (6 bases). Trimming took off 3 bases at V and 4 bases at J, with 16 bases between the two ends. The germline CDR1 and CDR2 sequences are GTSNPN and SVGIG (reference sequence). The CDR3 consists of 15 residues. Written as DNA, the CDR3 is TGTGCCTGGAGGGCCCCGGGACTGGGATACAATGAGCAGTTCTTC. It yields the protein CAWRAPGLGYNEQFF.

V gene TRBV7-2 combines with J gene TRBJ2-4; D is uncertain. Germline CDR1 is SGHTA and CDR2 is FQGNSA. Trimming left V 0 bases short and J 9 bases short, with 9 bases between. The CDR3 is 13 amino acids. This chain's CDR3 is CASSLAQRSIQYF. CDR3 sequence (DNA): TGTGCCAGCAGCTTAGCGCAACGGAGCATTCAGTACTTC.

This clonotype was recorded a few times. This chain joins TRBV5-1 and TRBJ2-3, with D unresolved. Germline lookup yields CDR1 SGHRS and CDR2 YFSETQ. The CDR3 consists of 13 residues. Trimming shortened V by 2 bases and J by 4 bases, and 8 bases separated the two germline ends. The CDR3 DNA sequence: TGCGCCAGCAGCTTCGCCCAACCAGATACGCAGTATTTT. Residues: CASSFAQPDTQYF.

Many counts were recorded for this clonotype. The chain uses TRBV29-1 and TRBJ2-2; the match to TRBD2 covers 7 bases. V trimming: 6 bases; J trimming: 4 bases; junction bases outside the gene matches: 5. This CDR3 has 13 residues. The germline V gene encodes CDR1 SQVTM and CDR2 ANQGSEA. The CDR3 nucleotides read TGCAGCGTGGGGGAGGGCCCCACCGGGGAGCTGTTTTTT. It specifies CSVGEGPTGELFF.

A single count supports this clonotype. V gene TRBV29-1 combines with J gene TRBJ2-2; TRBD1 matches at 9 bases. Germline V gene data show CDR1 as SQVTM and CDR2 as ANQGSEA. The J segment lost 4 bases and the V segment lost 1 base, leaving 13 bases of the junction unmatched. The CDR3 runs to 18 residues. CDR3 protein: CSVEVRTGAKLFTGELFF. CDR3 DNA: TGCAGCGTTGAAGTGCGGACAGGGGCGAAGTTGTTCACCGGGGAGCTGTTTTTT.